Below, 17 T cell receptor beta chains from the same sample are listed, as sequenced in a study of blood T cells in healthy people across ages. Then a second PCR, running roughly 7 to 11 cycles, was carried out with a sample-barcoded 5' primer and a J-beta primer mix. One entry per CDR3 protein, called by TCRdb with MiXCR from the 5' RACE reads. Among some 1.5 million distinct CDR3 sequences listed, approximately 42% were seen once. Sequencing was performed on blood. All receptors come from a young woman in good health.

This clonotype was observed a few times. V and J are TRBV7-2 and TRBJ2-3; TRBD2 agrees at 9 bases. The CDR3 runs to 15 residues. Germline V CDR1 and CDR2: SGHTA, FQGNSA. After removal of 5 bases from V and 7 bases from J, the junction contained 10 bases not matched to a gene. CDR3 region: CASSPAGGLRNTQYF. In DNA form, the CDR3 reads TGTGCCAGCAGCCCAGCGGGGGGATTGAGAAATACGCAGTATTTT.

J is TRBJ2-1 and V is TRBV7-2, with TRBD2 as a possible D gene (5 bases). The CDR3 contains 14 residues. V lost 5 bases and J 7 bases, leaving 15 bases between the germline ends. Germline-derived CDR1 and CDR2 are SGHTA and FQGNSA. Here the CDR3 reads CASSRHTSENEQFF. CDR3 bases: TGTGCCAGCAGCCGTCACACTAGTGAAAATGAGCAGTTCTTC.

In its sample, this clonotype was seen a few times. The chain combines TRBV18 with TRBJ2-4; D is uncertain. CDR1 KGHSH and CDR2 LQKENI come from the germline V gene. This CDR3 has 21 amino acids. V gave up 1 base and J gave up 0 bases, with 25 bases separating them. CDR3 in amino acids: CASSPRGPTPHKVLAKNIQYF. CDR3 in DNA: TGTGCCAGCTCACCACGTGGACCCACGCCCCATAAAGTCCTAGCCAAAAACATTCAGTACTTC. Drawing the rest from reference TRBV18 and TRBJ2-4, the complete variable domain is NAGVMQNPRHLVRRRGQEARLRCSPMKGHSHVYWYRQLPEEGLKFMVYLQKENIIDESGMPKERFSAEFPKEGPSILRIQQVVRGDSAAYFCASSPRGPTPHKVLAKNIQYFGAGTRLSVL.

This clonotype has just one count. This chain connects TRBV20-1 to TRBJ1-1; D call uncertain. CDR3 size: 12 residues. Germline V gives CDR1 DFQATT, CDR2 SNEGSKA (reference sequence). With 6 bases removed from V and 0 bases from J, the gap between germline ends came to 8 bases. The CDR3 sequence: CSAPAVNTEAFF. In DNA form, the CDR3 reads TGCAGTGCCCCTGCTGTGAACACTGAAGCTTTCTTT.

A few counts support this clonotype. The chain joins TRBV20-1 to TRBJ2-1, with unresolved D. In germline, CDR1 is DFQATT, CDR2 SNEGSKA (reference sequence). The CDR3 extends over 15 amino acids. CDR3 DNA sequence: TGCAGCCCTTCGGCCATCTGGGGCTCCTACAATGAGCAGTTCTTC. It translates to CSPSAIWGSYNEQFF.

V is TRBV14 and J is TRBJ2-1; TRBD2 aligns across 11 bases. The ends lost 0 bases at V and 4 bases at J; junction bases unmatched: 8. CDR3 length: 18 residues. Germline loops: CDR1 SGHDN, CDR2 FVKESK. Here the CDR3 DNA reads TGTGCCAGCAGCCAAGACCGAACTAGCGGGAGATTGTACAATGAGCAGTTCTTC. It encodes CASSQDRTSGRLYNEQFF.

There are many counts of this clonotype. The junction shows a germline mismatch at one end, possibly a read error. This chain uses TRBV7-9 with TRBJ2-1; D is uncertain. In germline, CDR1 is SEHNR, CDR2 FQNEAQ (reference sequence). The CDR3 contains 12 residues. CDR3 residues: CASSLGPYEQFF. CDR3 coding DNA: TGTGCCAGCAGTTTAGGGCCGTACGAGCAGTTCTTC.

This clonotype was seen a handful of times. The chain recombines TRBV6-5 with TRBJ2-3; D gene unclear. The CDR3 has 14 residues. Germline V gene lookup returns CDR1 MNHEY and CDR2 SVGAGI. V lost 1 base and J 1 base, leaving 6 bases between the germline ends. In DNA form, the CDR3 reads TGTGCCAGCAGTTACTTCAGCGGCACAGATACGCAGTATTTT. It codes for CASSYFSGTDTQYF.

CDR3: CASISDGAEAFF. The CDR3 nucleotides are TGTGCCAGCATCTCGGACGGTGCTGAAGCTTTCTTT. This chain joins TRBV7-9 and TRBJ1-1; no definite D call. This CDR3 contains 12 residues. Trimming stripped 7 bases from V and 6 bases from J, with 12 bases between. The V gene's germline CDR1 is SEHNR and CDR2 FQNEAQ (reference sequence).

The CDR3 protein is CASSQFRRADGYTF. The CDR3 bases are TGTGCCAGCAGTCAATTTCGCAGGGCTGATGGCTACACCTTC. The J gene is TRBJ1-2, the V gene TRBV6-5; D perhaps matches TRBD1 (5 bases). The CDR3 runs 14 residues. Deletions cut 5 bases from V and 6 bases from J, with 16 bases between. CDR1 MNHEY and CDR2 SVGAGI come from the germline V gene.

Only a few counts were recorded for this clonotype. The CDR3 is CASSPIGGNSYNEQFF. DNA for the CDR3: TGTGCCAGCTCACCAATTGGGGGGAACTCCTACAATGAGCAGTTCTTC. The rearrangement uses TRBV18 and TRBJ2-1; a weak D match, TRBD2 (6 bases). Per the germline V gene, CDR1 is KGHSH and CDR2 is LQKENI. Trimming cost V 2 bases and J 0 bases, with 11 bases left between them. This CDR3 region has 16 residues.

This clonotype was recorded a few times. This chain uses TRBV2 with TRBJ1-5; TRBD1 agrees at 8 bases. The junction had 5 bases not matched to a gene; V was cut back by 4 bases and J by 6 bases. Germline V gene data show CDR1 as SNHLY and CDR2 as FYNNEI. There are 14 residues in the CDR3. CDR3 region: CASSGQGSRQPQHF. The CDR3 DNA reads TGTGCCAGCAGTGGACAGGGGAGTCGTCAGCCCCAGCATTTT.

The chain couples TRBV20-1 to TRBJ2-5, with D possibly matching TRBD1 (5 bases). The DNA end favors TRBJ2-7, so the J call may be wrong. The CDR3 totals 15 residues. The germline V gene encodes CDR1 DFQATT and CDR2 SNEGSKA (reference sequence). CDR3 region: CSARAPQGIGSEQYF. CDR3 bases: TGCAGTGCTAGAGCCCCGCAGGGAATCGGCTCCGAGCAGTACTTC.

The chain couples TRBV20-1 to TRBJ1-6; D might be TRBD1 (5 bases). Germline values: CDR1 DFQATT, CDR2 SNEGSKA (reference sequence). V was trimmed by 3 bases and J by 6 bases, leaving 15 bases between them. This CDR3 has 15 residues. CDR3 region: CSARGSGDGNSPLHF. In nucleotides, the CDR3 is TGCAGTGCTAGGGGGAGCGGGGACGGTAATTCACCCCTCCACTTT.

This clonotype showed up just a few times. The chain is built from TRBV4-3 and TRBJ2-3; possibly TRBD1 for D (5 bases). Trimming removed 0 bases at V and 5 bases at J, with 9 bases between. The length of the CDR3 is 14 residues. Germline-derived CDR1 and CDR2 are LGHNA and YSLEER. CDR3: CASSQDFRVDTQYF. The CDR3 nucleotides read TGCGCCAGCAGCCAAGATTTCAGGGTAGATACGCAGTATTTT.

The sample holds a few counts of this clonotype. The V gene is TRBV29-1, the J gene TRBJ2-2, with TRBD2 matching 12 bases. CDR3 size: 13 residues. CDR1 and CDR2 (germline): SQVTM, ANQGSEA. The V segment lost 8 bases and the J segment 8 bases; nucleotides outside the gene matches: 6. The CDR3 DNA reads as TGCAGCACCCGGACTAGCGGGGTTGGGGAGCTGTTTTTT. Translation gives CSTRTSGVGELFF.

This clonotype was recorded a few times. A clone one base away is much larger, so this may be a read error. The CDR3 reads CAISEGGGRTDTQYF. CDR3 coding DNA: TGTGCCATCAGTGAAGGGGGGGGCAGGACAGATACGCAGTATTTT. This rearrangement joins TRBV10-3 to TRBJ2-3, with D possibly matching TRBD2 (7 bases). CDR3 length equals 15 residues. Trimming cost V 3 bases and J 3 bases, with 13 bases left between them. Germline CDR1 is ENHRY and CDR2 is SYGVKD.